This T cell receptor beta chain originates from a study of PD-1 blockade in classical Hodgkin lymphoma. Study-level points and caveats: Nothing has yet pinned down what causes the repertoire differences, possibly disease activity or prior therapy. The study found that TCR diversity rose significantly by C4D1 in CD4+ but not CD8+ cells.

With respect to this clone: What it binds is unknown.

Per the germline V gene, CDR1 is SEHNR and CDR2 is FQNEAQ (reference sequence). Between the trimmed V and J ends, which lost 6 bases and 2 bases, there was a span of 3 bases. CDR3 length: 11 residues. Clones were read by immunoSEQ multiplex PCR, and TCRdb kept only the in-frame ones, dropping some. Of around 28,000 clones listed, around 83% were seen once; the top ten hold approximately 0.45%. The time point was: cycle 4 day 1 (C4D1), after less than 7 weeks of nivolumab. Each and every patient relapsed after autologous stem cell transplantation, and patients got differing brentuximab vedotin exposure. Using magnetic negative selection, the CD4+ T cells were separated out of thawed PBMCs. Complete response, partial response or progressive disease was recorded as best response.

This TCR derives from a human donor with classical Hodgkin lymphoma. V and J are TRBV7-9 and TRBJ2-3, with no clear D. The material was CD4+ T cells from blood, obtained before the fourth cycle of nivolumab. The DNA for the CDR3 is TGTGCCAGCAGAAACACAGATACGCAGTATTTT. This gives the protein CASRNTDTQYF.